The rows below give T cell receptor beta chains drawn from one sample of a study of T-cell memory formation after mild COVID-19. TCRdb called the 5' RACE reads again in MiXCR, with one record for every CDR3 protein. Among around 200,000 distinct CDR3 sequences listed, about 10% were seen once. The material sequenced was PBMCs or a T cell subset sorted from them (not recorded which). Receptor source: a man aged 18-30 years who had mild COVID-19 (a few samples of this study predate the infection). Cell type and time point are not known. Each CDR3 is given with its conserved first and last residue. A D gene is named only where the DNA matches it firmly. Some rows mark clone size as missing; the rest say once, few, many or name a class of expanded clone.

V gene	D gene	clone size	J gene	CDR3 protein	CDR3 DNA
TRBV12-3/TRBV12-4	-	-	TRBJ1-1	CASSPGVRTEAFF	TGTGCCAGCTCCCCAGGGGTTCGGACTGAAGCTTTCTTT
TRBV7-2	-	few	TRBJ1-3	CASSLYGPGNTIYF	TGTGCCAGCAGCTTATATGGCCCGGGAAACACCATATATTTT
TRBV12-3/TRBV12-4	TRBD1	-	TRBJ2-1	CASSPGTGGALHEQFF	TGTGCCAGCAGCCCGGGGACAGGGGGCGCGCTCCATGAGCAGTTCTTC
TRBV7-3	TRBD2	few	TRBJ2-3	CASSLTGTSGGMTDTQYF	TGTGCCAGCAGCTTAACGGGGACTAGCGGGGGAATGACAGATACGCAGTATTTT
TRBV5-1	-	many	TRBJ2-1	CASSLLQGLYNEQFF	TGCGCCAGCAGCTTATTGCAGGGCCTATACAATGAGCAGTTCTTC
TRBV7-2	TRBD1	-	TRBJ2-2	CASSLARGLGTGELFF	TGTGCCAGCAGCTTAGCTAGGGGGCTCGGGACCGGGGAGCTGTTTTTT
TRBV4-2	-	few	TRBJ2-1	CASSQFSWAGKGDEQFF	TGTGCCAGCAGCCAATTCAGTTGGGCGGGGAAAGGCGATGAGCAGTTCTTC
TRBV4-2	TRBD2	-	TRBJ2-5	CASSQAGTSPTQYF	TGTGCCAGCAGCCAGGCCGGGACTAGTCCGACCCAGTACTTC
TRBV7-2	TRBD2	many	TRBJ2-7	CASSLVLGIGSGGAAQYF	TGTGCCAGCAGCTTAGTTCTCGGGATTGGTAGCGGGGGGGCCGCGCAGTACTTC
TRBV28	-	-	TRBJ2-3	CASSDSGTDTQYF	TGTGCCAGCAGTGATAGCGGAACAGATACGCAGTATTTT
TRBV3-1	-	-	TRBJ2-1	CASSQETGSYNEQFF	TGTGCCAGCAGCCAAGAAACCGGGTCCTACAATGAGCAGTTCTTC
TRBV4-3	-	-	TRBJ1-5	CASSQDAWRSNQPQHF	TGCGCCAGCAGCCAAGATGCGTGGCGGAGCAATCAGCCCCAGCATTTT
TRBV7-3	TRBD1	few	TRBJ2-1	CASSSGQGGEQFF	TGTGCCAGCAGCTCGGGACAGGGCGGTGAGCAGTTCTTC
TRBV6-1	-	few	TRBJ1-2	CASSGRGSDYGYTF	TGTGCCAGCAGTGGGAGGGGGAGCGACTATGGCTACACCTTC
TRBV7-9	-	many	TRBJ2-2	CASSSWGNTGELFF	TGTGCCAGCAGCTCCTGGGGTAACACCGGGGAGCTGTTTTTT
TRBV5-1	-	-	TRBJ1-6	CASSLSADSPLHF	TGCGCCAGCAGCTTGAGTGCGGATTCACCCCTCCACTTT
TRBV7-2	TRBD2	few	TRBJ2-5	CASRRLAGLETQYF	TGTGCCAGCAGACGACTAGCGGGGTTGGAGACCCAGTACTTC
TRBV29-1	-	-	TRBJ1-3	CSGGSPDTIYF	TGCAGCGGTGGTAGTCCGGACACCATATATTTT